This T cell receptor beta chain was sequenced for a study of T-cell memory formation after mild COVID-19. Study results and caveats: Mostly located in CM and EM were contracting CD4+ clones, with contracting CD8+ clones located in EMRA. A subset of responding clones appeared in pre-infection memory, suggesting cross-reactive memory joined.

The germline V and J ends were trimmed by 4 bases and 4 bases, with 13 bases remaining between them. Per the germline V gene, CDR1 is SQVTM and CDR2 is ANQGSEA. The CDR3 length is 13 residues. From the 5' RACE reads, TCRdb called clonotypes with MiXCR, one entry per CDR3 protein. The table shows 400,000 to 500,000 distinct CDR3 sequences, with roughly 20% occurring only once. This clonotype turned up a few times. The antigen is unknown. The gene calls are TRBV29-1 and TRBJ2-5; D is uncertain. The source is an adult woman who had mild COVID-19 (a few samples of this study predate the infection). Cell type and time point are not known. Sequencing was performed on PBMCs or a T cell subset sorted from them (not recorded which). CDR3 DNA: TGCAGCGTTGTAAGGCAGCCCCTAGAGACCCAGTACTTC. This sequence encodes CSVVRQPLETQYF.